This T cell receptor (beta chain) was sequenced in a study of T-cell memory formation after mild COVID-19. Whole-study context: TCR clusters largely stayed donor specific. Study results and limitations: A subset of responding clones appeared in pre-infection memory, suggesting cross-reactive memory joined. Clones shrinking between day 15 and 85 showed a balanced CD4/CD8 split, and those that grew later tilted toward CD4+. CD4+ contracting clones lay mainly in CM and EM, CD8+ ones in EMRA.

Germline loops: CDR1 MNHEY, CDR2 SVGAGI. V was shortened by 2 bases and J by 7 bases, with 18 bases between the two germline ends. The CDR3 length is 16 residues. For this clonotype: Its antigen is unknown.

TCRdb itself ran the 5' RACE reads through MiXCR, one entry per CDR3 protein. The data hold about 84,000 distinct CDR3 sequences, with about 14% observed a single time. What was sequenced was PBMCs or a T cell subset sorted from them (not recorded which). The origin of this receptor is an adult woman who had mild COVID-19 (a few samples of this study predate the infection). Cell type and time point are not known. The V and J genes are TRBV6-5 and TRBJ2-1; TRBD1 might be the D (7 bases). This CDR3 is CASSYAATGTRNEQFF. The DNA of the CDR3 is TGTGCCAGCAGTTACGCCGCGACAGGGACTCGTAATGAGCAGTTCTTC.